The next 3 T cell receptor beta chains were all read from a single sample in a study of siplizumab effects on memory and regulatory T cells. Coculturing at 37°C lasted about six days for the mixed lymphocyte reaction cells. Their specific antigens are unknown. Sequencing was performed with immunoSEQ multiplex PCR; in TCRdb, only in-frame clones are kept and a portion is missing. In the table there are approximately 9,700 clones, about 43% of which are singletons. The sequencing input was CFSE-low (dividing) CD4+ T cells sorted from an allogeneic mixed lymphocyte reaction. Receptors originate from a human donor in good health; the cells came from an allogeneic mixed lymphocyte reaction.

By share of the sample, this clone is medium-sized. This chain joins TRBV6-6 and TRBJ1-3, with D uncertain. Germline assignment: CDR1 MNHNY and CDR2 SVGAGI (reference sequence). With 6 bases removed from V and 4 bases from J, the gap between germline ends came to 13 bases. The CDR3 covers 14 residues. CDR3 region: CASRFSGSGNTIYF. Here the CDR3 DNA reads TGTGCCAGCAGGTTCAGCGGAAGCGGAAACACCATATATTTT.

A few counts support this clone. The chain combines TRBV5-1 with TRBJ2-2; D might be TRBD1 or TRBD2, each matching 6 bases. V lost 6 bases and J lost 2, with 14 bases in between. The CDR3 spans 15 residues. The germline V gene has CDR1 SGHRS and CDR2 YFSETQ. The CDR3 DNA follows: TGCGCCAGCACTTTGGAGGGGGTAAACACCGGGGAGCTGTTTTTT. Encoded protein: CASTLEGVNTGELFF. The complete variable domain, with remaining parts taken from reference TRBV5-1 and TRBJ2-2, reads KAGVTQTPRYLIKTRGQQVTLSCSPISGHRSVSWYQQTPGQGLQFLFEYFSETQRNKGNFPGRFSGRQFSNSRSEMNVSTLELGDSALYLCASTLEGVNTGELFFGEGSRLTVL.

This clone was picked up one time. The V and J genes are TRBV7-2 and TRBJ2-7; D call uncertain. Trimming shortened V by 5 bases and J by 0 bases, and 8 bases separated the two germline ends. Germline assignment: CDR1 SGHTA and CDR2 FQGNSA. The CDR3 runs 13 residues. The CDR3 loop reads CASSPAISYEQYF. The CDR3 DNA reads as TGTGCCAGCAGCCCGGCAATCTCCTACGAGCAGTACTTC.